Given below is one T cell receptor beta chain in context. These data belong to a study of T cells in tuberculosis. Data came from immunoSEQ multiplex PCR; TCRdb stores just in-frame clones and leaves some out. The profile shows about 22,000 clones, almost 97% of them singletons. The clonotype comes from a donor between 10 and 29 years old with latent tuberculosis or without tuberculosis infection. Sequencing used PBMCs.

For the CDR3, the DNA is TGTGCCAGTAGTACCGGACTTTCCTACGAGCAGTACTTC. This gives the protein CASSTGLSYEQYF. The chain uses TRBV19 and TRBJ2-7; perhaps TRBD2 as D (5 bases). Trimming stripped 4 bases from V and 1 base from J, with 8 bases between. In germline, CDR1 is LNHDA, CDR2 SQIVND (reference sequence). The CDR3 contains 13 residues.